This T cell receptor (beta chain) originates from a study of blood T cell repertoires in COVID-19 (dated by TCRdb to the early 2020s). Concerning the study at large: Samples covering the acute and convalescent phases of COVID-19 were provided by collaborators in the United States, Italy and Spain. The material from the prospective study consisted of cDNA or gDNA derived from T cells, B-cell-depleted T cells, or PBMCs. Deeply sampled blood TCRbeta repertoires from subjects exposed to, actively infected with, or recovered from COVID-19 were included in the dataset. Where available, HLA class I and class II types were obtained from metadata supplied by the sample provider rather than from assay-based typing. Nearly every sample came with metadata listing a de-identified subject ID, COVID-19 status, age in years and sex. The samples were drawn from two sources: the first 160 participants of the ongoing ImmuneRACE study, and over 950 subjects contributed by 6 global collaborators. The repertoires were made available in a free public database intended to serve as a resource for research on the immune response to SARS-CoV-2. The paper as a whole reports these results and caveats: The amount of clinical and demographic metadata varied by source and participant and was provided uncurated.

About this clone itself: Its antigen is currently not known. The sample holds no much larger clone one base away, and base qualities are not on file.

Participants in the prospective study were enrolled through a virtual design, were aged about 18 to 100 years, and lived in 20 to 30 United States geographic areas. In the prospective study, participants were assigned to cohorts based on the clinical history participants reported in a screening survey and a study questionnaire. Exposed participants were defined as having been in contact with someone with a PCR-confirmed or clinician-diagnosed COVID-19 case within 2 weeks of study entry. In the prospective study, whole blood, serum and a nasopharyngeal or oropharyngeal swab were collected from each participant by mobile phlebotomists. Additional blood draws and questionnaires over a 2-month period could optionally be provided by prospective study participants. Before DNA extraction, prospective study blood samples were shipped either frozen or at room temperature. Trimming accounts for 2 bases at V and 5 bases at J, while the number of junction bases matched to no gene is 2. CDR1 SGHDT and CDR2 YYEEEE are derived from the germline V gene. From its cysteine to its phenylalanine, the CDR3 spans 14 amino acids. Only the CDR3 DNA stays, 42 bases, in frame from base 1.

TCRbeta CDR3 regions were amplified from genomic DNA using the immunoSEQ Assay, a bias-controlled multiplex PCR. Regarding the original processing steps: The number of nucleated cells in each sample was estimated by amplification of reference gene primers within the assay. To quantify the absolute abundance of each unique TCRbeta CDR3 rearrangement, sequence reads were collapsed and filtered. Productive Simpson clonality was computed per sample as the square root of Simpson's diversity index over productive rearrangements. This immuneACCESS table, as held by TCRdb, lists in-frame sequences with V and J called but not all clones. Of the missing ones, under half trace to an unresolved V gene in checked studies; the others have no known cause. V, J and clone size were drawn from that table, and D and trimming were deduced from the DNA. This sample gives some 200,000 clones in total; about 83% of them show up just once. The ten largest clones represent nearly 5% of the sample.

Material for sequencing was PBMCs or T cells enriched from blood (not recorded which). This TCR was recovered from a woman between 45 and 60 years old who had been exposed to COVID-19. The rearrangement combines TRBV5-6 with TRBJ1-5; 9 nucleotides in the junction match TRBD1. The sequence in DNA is TGTGCCAGCAGCTTAGGACAGGGGTATCAGCCCCAGCATTTT. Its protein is CASSLGQGYQPQHF.